The rows below give T cell receptor beta chains drawn from one sample of a study of blood T cell repertoires in COVID-19. Libraries were prepared by immunoSEQ multiplex PCR; TCRdb keeps only in-frame clonotypes and omits some of them. The data show around 76,000 clones, with around nine tenths seen just once and 5.5% to 6% held by the top ten. The sequenced sample was peripheral blood. Every receptor here comes from a human donor in a cohort sampled during active COVID-19. Each CDR3 is given with its conserved first and last residue. Fields, in order: J gene, V gene, clone size, D gene, CDR3 protein, CDR3 DNA. The D gene is left open where the match is weak. Rows may omit the clone size; those that give it use once, few, many or a size class.

TRBJ1-4 TRBV7-9 NA TRBD1 CASSRQGEKLFF TGTGCCAGCAGCAGACAGGGGGAAAAACTGTTTTTT
TRBJ2-5 TRBV7-8 NA NA CASSLGTTQETQYF TGTGCCAGCAGCTTAGGGACTACCCAAGAGACCCAGTACTTC
TRBJ2-3 TRBV7-3 few NA CASSWTTTDTQYF TGTGCCAGCAGCTGGACTACCACAGATACGCAGTATTTT
TRBJ2-2 TRBV7-8 NA NA CASSQLTSLTGELFF TGTGCCAGCAGCCAACTAACGAGCCTCACCGGGGAGCTGTTTTTT
TRBJ2-7 TRBV7-9 NA TRBD1 CASSSWQGAYEQYF TGTGCCAGCAGCTCATGGCAGGGGGCTTACGAGCAGTACTTC
TRBJ2-5 TRBV7-2 NA NA CASSLFGDKQETQYF TGTGCCAGCAGCTTGTTTGGGGACAAGCAAGAGACCCAGTACTTC
TRBJ1-3 TRBV12-3/TRBV12-4 NA NA CASSLFSGNTIYF TGTGCCAGCAGTTTATTTAGTGGAAACACCATATATTTT
TRBJ2-3 TRBV5-4 NA TRBD1 CASSLAGDRNTQYF TGTGCCAGCAGCTTGGCTGGGGACAGAAATACGCAGTATTTT
TRBJ2-1 TRBV7-2 NA TRBD1 CASSLMGQTYNEQFF TGTGCCAGCAGCTTAATGGGACAGACCTACAATGAGCAGTTCTTC
TRBJ2-7 TRBV9 NA NA CASSARGQSYEQYF TGTGCCAGCAGCGCTCGAGGTCAGTCCTACGAGCAGTACTTC
TRBJ2-7 TRBV6-5 NA NA CASSYNERAEVYEQYF TGTGCCAGCAGTTACAACGAGAGGGCGGAAGTCTACGAGCAGTACTTC
TRBJ2-7 TRBV3-1/TRBV3-2 NA TRBD1 CASSQAGTGVYEQYF TGTGCCAGCAGCCAAGCCGGGACAGGGGTCTACGAGCAGTACTTC
TRBJ1-2 TRBV2 NA TRBD1 CASSRDSFYGYTF TGTGCCAGCAGTAGGGACAGCTTCTATGGCTACACCTTC